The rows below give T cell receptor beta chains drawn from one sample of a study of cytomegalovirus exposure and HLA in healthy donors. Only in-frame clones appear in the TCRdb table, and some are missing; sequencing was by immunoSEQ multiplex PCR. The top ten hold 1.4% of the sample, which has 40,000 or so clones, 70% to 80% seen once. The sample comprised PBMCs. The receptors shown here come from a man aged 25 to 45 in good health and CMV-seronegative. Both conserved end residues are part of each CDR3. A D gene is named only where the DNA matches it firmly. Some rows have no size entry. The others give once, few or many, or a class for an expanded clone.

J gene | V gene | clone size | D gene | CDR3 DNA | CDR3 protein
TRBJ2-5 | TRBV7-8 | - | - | TGTGCCAGCAGCTTAACTAGGTGGCCAGAACGGTGGGGGACCCAGTACTTC | CASSLTRWPERWGTQYF
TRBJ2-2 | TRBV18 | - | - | TGTGCCAGCTCACCCTCCACCGGGGAGCTGTTTTTT | CASSPSTGELFF
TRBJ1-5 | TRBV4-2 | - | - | TGTGCCAGCAGCCAATTGGGAGAAGGTACTAATCAGCCCCAGCATTTT | CASSQLGEGTNQPQHF
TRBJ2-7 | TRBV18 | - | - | TGTGCCAGCTCACCAAGCAGGGCTCCAGGCTCCTACGAGCAGTACTTC | CASSPSRAPGSYEQYF
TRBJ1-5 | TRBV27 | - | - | TGTGCCAGCAGTTTAACCGGGACAAGCAATCAGCCCCAGCATTTT | CASSLTGTSNQPQHF
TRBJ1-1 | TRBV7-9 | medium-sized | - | TGTGCCAGCAGCCTAACCACCACTGAAGCTTTCTTT | CASSLTTTEAFF
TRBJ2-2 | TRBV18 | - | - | TGTGCCAGCCCTATGTCAGCGGGCGCGAACACCGGGGAGCTGTTTTTT | CASPMSAGANTGELFF
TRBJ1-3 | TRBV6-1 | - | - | TGTGCCAGCGCCTATGAGGCGTACTCTGGAAACACCATATATTTT | CASAYEAYSGNTIYF
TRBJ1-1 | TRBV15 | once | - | TGTGCCACCAGCAGAGAAATTTCGGTAGGGAGAGCTTTCTTT | CATSREISVGRAFF
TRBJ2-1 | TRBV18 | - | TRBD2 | TGTGCCAGCTCACCATGGGCCAGCGGGAGCTCCTACAATGAGCAGTTCTTC | CASSPWASGSSYNEQFF
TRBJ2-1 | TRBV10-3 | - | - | TGTGCCATCAGTGCTGGGGGGATAAATGAGCAGTTCTTC | CAISAGGINEQFF
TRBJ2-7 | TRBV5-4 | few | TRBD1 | TGTGCCAGCAGCTTCTGGGACAGCTACGAGCAGTACTTC | CASSFWDSYEQYF
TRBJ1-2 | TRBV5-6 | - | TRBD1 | TGTGCCAGCAGCTTGGGGACCGGGACAGTCCTGGGCTACACCTTC | CASSLGTGTVLGYTF
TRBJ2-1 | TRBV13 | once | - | TGTGCCAGCAGCCCCTGGACATTATCCTACAATGAGCAGTTCTTC | CASSPWTLSYNEQFF
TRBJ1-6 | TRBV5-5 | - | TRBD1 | TGTGCCAGCAGCTCGGACAGGGGGAATTCACCCCTCCACTTT | CASSSDRGNSPLHF
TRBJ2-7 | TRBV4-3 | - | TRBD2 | TGCGCCAGCAGCCAAGAGTTAGCGGGAGACCACGAGCAGTACTTC | CASSQELAGDHEQYF
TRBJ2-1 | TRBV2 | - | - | TGTGCCAGCAGGCGGGGACAGTACTCCTACAATGAGCAGTTCTTC | CASRRGQYSYNEQFF
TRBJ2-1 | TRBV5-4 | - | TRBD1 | TGTGCCAGCAGCTTGTCGGGACAGAATTACAATGAGCAGTTCTTC | CASSLSGQNYNEQFF
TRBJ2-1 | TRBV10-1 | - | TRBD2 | TGCGCCAGCAGTGAGGGACTAGCGGGAGGTGATGAGCAGTTCTTC | CASSEGLAGGDEQFF
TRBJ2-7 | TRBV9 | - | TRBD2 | TGTGCCAGCAGCCCACCACCCGCGACCGGGACTAGCGGGATCTACGAGCAGTACTTC | CASSPPPATGTSGIYEQYF
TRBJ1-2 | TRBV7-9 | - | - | TGTGCCAGCAGCTTAGAAGCCAGGGTCGTTGGCTACACCTTC | CASSLEARVVGYTF
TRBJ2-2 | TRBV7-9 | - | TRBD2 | TGTTCCAGCAGCTTCTTATGGGAGGGCCCTGTAATCACCGGGGAGCTGTTTTTT | CSSSFLWEGPVITGELFF
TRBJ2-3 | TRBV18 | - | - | TGTGCCAGCTCCCCTATTCTCACAGATACGCAGTATTTT | CASSPILTDTQYF
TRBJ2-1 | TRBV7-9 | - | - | TGTGCCAGCAGCTTAGCACTCGGGGGTAATGAGCAGTTCTTC | CASSLALGGNEQFF
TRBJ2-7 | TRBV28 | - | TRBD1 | TGTGCCAGCAGGTCCGGGACAGGGAGTTTCGAGCAGTACTTC | CASRSGTGSFEQYF
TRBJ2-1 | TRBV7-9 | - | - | TGTGCCAGCAGCTTAGGTCTAGCGAGGCATGAGCAGTTCTTC | CASSLGLARHEQFF
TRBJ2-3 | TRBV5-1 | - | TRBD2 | TGCGCCAGCAGAATCACTAGCGGGAGCACAGATACGCAGTATTTT | CASRITSGSTDTQYF
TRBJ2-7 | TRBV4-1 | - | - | TGCGCCAGCAGCCAAGGGTTTTTCGGGGATTACTCCTACGAGCAGTACTTC | CASSQGFFGDYSYEQYF
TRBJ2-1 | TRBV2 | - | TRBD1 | TGTGCCAGTGACAGGGAGAATGAGCAGTTCTTC | CASDRENEQFF